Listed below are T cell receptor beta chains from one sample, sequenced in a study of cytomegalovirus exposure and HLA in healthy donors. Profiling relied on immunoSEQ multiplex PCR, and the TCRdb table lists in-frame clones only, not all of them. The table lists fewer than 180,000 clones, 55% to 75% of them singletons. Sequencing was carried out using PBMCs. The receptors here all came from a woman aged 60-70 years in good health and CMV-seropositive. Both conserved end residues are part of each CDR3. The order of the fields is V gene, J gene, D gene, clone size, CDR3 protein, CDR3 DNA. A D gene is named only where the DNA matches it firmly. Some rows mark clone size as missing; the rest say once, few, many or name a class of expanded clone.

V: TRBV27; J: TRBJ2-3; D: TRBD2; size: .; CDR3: CASSYGTSADTQYF; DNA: TGTGCCAGCAGTTATGGGACTAGTGCAGATACGCAGTATTTT
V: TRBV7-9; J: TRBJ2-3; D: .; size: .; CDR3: CASSRTGEGTDTQYF; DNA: TGTGCCAGCAGCAGAACAGGGGAGGGCACAGATACGCAGTATTTT
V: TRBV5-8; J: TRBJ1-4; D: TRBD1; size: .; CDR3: CASSFRDRVEKLFF; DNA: TGTGCCAGCAGCTTCCGGGACAGGGTAGAAAAACTGTTTTTT
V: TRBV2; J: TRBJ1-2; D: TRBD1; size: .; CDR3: CASIGGGGYTF; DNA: TGTGCCAGCATAGGGGGCGGCGGCTACACCTTC
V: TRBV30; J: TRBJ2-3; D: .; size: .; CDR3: CACLGSYGTDTQYF; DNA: TGTGCCTGCCTCGGGAGCTACGGCACAGATACGCAGTATTTT
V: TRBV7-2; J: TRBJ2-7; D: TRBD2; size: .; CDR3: CASSSDGGRGLEQYF; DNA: TGTGCCAGCAGCTCCGATGGCGGGAGGGGCCTCGAGCAGTACTTC
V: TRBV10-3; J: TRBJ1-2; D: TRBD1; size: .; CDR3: CAISRQGYGYTF; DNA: TGTGCCATTTCTAGACAGGGATATGGCTACACCTTC
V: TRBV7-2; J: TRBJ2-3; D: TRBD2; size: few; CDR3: CAVRGTSGRRGVTDTQYF; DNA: TGTGCCGTACGAGGGACTAGCGGGAGAAGAGGAGTGACAGATACGCAGTATTTT
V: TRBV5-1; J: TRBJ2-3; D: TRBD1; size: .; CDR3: CASTPGTGTPGTQYF; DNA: TGCGCCAGCACCCCCGGGACAGGGACCCCGGGTACGCAGTATTTT
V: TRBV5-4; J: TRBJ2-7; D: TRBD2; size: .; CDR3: CASSFGLTSGSHEQYF; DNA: TGTGCCAGCAGCTTCGGATTGACTAGCGGGAGCCACGAGCAGTACTTC
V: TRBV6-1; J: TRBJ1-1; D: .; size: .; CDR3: CASSLGTMNTEAFF; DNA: TGTGCCAGCAGTTTGGGGACAATGAACACTGAAGCTTTCTTT